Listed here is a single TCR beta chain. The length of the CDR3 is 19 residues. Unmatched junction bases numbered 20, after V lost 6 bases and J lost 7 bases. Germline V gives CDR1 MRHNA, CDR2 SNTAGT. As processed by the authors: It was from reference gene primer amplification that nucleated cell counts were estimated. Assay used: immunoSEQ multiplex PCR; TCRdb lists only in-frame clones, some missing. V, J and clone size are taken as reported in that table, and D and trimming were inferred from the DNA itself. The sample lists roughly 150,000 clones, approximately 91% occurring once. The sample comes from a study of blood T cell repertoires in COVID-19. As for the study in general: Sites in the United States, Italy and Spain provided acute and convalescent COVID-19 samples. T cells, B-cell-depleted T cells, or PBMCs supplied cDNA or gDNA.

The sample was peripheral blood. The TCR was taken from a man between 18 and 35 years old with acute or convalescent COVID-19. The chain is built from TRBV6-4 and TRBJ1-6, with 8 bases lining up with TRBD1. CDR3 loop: CASSDGGTGDHKVNSPLHF. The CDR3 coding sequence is TGTGCCAGCAGCGATGGCGGGACAGGAGATCATAAGGTAAATTCACCCCTCCACTTT.